These 4 T cell receptor beta chains originate from one sample sequenced in a study of blood T cell repertoires in COVID-19 (dated by TCRdb to between 2020 and 2021). Library creation used the immunoSEQ multiplex PCR assay. TCRdb retrieved this table from immuneACCESS and kept in-frame rearrangements only. Not all clones are present; in checked studies, unresolved V genes account for under half, and no reason is known for the remainder. Here the sample has about 150,000 clones; roughly 87% occur a single time. The ten most abundant clones make up 5% to 6% of the sample. Sequencing was carried out using peripheral blood. The receptors were gathered from a human donor in a cohort sampled during active COVID-19.

V is TRBV6-5 and J is TRBJ1-4, with D perhaps matching TRBD1 (5 bases). V lost 6 bases and J lost 7, with 9 bases in between. Germline V gene lookup returns CDR1 MNHEY and CDR2 SVGAGI. CDR3 length equals 12 residues. CDR3: CASRQGGEKLFF. DNA for the CDR3: TGTGCCAGCAGGCAGGGAGGTGAAAAACTGTTTTTT.

The V gene is TRBV19, the J gene TRBJ2-4, with TRBD2 matching 12 bases. The CDR3 loop spans 15 amino acids. Trimming removed 6 bases from V and 6 bases from J; junction bases left unmatched: 6. Per germline, CDR1 LNHDA and CDR2 SQIVND (reference sequence). CDR3 protein: CASSRLAGEGNIQYF. As DNA, the CDR3 is TGTGCCAGTAGCCGACTAGCGGGAGAGGGAAACATTCAGTACTTC.

This chain joins TRBV6-1 and TRBJ2-3; TRBD2 matches at 11 bases. CDR1 is MNHNS and CDR2 is SASEGT in the germline V gene. The V gene end was trimmed by 4 bases and the J gene end by 6 bases; junction bases not matched to a gene: 9. The CDR3 runs to 16 residues. The CDR3, as DNA: TGTGCCAGCAGTGCCCCACTAGCGGGAGAAGGGGATACGCAGTATTTT. This encodes CASSAPLAGEGDTQYF.

The J gene is TRBJ2-5, the V gene TRBV7-2; a weak D match, TRBD2 (6 bases). CDR1 SGHTA and CDR2 FQGNSA come from the germline V gene. The CDR3 spans 15 residues. Trimming pared 5 bases from V and 4 bases from J, leaving 17 bases between. DNA for the CDR3: TGTGCCAGCAGCGCGAGGCACCGGGGGACAGAGACCCAGTACTTC. Translated, it gives CASSARHRGTETQYF.